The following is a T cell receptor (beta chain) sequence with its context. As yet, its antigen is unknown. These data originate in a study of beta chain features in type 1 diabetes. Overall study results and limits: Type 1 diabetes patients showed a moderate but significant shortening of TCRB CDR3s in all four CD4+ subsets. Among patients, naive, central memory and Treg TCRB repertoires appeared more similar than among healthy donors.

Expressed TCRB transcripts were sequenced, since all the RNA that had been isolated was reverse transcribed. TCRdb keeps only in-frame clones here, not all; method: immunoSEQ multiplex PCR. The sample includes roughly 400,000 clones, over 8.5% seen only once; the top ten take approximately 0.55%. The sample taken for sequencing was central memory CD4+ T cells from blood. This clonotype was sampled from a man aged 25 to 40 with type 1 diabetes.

The CDR3 DNA reads TGTGCCAGCAGATCGTGGACAGGGAGGACCGGGGAGCTGTTTTTT. This codes for CASRSWTGRTGELFF. The rearrangement links TRBV7-2 to TRBJ2-2; TRBD1 matches 8 bases. The V and J ends lost 6 bases and 5 bases, in that order; junction bases with no gene match: 8. CDR3 length: 15 amino acids. The V gene's germline CDR1 is SGHTA and CDR2 FQGNSA.